The 8 T cell receptor beta chains presented below share a single source sample, sequenced in a study of blood T cells in healthy people across ages. Primed by a sample-barcoded 5' primer and a J-beta primer mix, a second PCR proceeded for 7 to 11 cycles. TCRdb reprocessed the 5' RACE reads with MiXCR, giving one entry per CDR3 protein. The sample includes about 670,000 distinct CDR3 sequences, 40% to 45% of them seen just once. Material: blood. Receptors originate from a man older than 75 in good health.

This chain connects TRBV5-1 to TRBJ2-7; 10 bases match TRBD1. Trimming at V came to 2 bases and at J to 5 bases, leaving 7 bases not matched to a gene. Germline V gene sequence: CDR1 SGHRS, CDR2 YFSETQ. The CDR3 covers 15 residues. CDR3 bases: TGCGCCAGCAGCTTTCGACAGGGGGCGCGAGACGAGCAGTACTTC. It codes for CASSFRQGARDEQYF.

The CDR3 DNA reads as TGCGCCAGCAGTGATAGGGGGAGTTATGAGCAGTTCTTC. Protein: CASSDRGSYEQFF. V is TRBV10-2 and J is TRBJ2-1; possible D gene TRBD1, 6 bases. This CDR3 contains 13 residues. CDR1 WSHSY and CDR2 SAAADI come from the germline V gene. The V and J ends lost 3 bases and 8 bases respectively, with 11 bases between them.

In this sample, this clonotype turned up a few times. A much larger clone is a single base away; this may be a read error. The chain uses TRBV20-1 and TRBJ2-5; possible D gene TRBD2, 5 bases. Germline CDR1 reads DFQATT; CDR2 reads SNEGSKA (reference sequence). Trimming cost V 6 bases and J 2 bases, with 10 bases left between them. The CDR3 extends over 12 amino acids. This chain's CDR3 is CSAGLTQETQYF. The CDR3 nucleotides read TGCAGTGCCGGACTCACGCAAGAGACCCAGTACTTC.

As DNA, the CDR3 is TGTGCCTGGAATATAGACTACGAGCAGTTCTTC. It specifies CAWNIDYEQFF. This chain joins TRBV30 and TRBJ2-1; possibly TRBD2 for D (5 bases). Trimming removed 4 bases at V and 10 bases at J, with 11 bases between. Germline CDR1 is GTSNPN and CDR2 is SVGIG (reference sequence). This CDR3 contains 11 residues.

V gene TRBV6-6 combines with J gene TRBJ1-1; a possible D gene is TRBD1 (6 bases). Germline-derived CDR1 and CDR2 are MNHNY and SVGAGI (reference sequence). V was trimmed by 0 bases and J by 3 bases, leaving 11 bases between them. This CDR3 spans 15 amino acids. DNA for the CDR3: TGTGCCAGCAGTTACTCGATACGGACAGACACTGAAGCTTTCTTT. The encoded protein is CASSYSIRTDTEAFF.

This clonotype occurred many times. CDR3 sequence reads: CSAYLGRSYEQYF. Here the CDR3 DNA reads TGCAGTGCTTATTTGGGCAGGTCATACGAGCAGTACTTC. This chain joins TRBV20-1 and TRBJ2-7; D remains ambiguous. The CDR3 is 13 amino acids. The germline gives CDR1 DFQATT, CDR2 SNEGSKA (reference sequence). V was clipped by 5 bases and J by 4 bases, with 15 bases between them.

This clonotype was seen a single time. This sequence joins TRBV20-1 and TRBJ2-5, with TRBD1 as a possible D gene (6 bases). This CDR3 comprises 10 residues. V was shortened by 6 bases and J by 11 bases, with 13 bases between the two germline ends. In germline, CDR1 is DFQATT, CDR2 SNEGSKA (reference sequence). Here the CDR3 DNA reads TGCAGTGCCCACAGGGATTCGCAGTACTTC. This sequence encodes CSAHRDSQYF.

This clonotype has more than one count but fewer than ten. This rearrangement joins TRBV5-1 to TRBJ2-7; 7 bases align to TRBD1. This CDR3 is built from 14 residues. V dropped 0 bases and J dropped 7; count of bases not matched to a gene: 7. The germline gives CDR1 SGHRS, CDR2 YFSETQ. The CDR3 here is CASSLEGQIGEQYF. In DNA, the CDR3 is TGCGCCAGCAGCTTGGAGGGACAGATAGGAGAGCAGTACTTC.